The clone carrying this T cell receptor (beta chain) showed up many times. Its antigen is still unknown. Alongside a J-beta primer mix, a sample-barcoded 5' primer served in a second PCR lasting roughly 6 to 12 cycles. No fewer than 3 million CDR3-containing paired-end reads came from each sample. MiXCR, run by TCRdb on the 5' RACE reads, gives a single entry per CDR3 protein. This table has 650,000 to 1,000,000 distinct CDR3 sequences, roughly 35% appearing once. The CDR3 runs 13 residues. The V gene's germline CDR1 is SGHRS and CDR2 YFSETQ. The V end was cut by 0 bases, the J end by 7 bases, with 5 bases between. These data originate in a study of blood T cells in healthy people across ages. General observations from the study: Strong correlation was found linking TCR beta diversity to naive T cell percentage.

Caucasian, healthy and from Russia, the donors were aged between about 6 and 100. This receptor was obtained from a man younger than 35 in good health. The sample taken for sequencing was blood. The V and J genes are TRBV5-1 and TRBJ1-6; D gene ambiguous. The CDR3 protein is CASSLVQNSPLHF. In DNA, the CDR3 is TGCGCCAGCAGCTTGGTACAGAATTCACCCCTCCACTTT.